Following are 20 T cell receptor beta chains from one sample sequenced in a study of blood T cell repertoires in COVID-19. Profiled with immunoSEQ multiplex PCR; TCRdb holds only in-frame clones, not every one. The repertoire holds some 180,000 clones, with approximately 82% as singletons. Material: PBMCs or T cells enriched from blood (not recorded which). The receptors here all came from a woman aged 55-70 years with acute COVID-19.

This chain uses TRBV6-2 or TRBV6-3 with TRBJ2-3; 8 nucleotides agree with TRBD2. CDR1 and CDR2 (germline): MNHEY, SVGEGT. J lost 5 bases, V lost 5 bases, and 3 bases had no gene match. The CDR3 is 13 residues long. As DNA, the CDR3 is TGTGCCAGCAGTCCCGGGGGGGGAGATACGCAGTATTTT. This codes for CASSPGGGDTQYF.

The CDR3 DNA reads as TGCGCCAGCAGCCAAGTTAGCGGGCCTTACAATGAGCAGTTCTTC. Translated: CASSQVSGPYNEQFF. This chain uses TRBV4-1 with TRBJ2-1, with 7 nucleotides matching TRBD2. This CDR3 has 15 amino acids. After removal of 1 base from V and 4 bases from J, the junction contained 4 bases not matched to a gene. In germline, CDR1 is MGHRA, CDR2 YSYEKL.

This clone has a handful of counts. The V call is TRBV19, the J call TRBJ1-2; no definite D call. Germline CDR1 is LNHDA and CDR2 is SQIVND (reference sequence). Trimming left V 10 bases short and J 8 bases short, with 20 bases between. The CDR3 is 13 residues long. CDR3 sequence (DNA): TGTGCCACCCGTGGGTCGGCGGGTCGCGGCTACACCTTC. Translation: CATRGSAGRGYTF. The complete variable domain, with remaining parts taken from reference TRBV19 and TRBJ1-2, reads DGGITQSPKYLFRKEGQNVTLSCEQNLNHDAMYWYRQDPGQGLRLIYYSQIVNDFQKGDIAEGYSVSREKKESFPLTVTSAQKNPTAFYLCATRGSAGRGYTFGSGTRLTVV.

The rearrangement uses TRBV4-2 and TRBJ1-1, with D possibly TRBD1 on 5 matching bases. This CDR3 has 14 residues. V was pared by 1 base and J by 4 bases, with 10 bases between. CDR1 LGHNA and CDR2 YNFKEQ come from the germline V gene. This CDR3 is CASSQGVGGTEAFF. CDR3 DNA: TGTGCCAGCAGCCAAGGGGTGGGGGGCACTGAAGCTTTCTTT.

The chain links TRBV3-1 (or the pseudogene TRBV3-2) to TRBJ2-3; TRBD2 aligns across 10 bases. V gave up 5 bases and J gave up 6 bases; unmatched junction bases: 17. The CDR3 covers 18 residues. Germline V gene lookup returns CDR1 LGHDT and CDR2 YNNKEL (reference sequence). CDR3 sequence reads: CASSYTPLWLAGVDTQYF. CDR3 nucleotide sequence: TGTGCCAGCAGCTATACCCCCCTTTGGCTAGCGGGGGTGGATACGCAGTATTTT.

The rearrangement links TRBV11-2 to TRBJ2-3; 11 bases agree with TRBD2. From germline, CDR1 is SGHAT and CDR2 FQNNGV. The V gene end was trimmed by 1 base and the J gene end by 8 bases; junction bases not matched to a gene: 14. This CDR3 is 18 amino acids long. The CDR3 DNA follows: TGTGCCAGCAGCTTAGGGGGCGGTAGCGGGAGGGCCAGGGTTACGCAGTATTTT. Amino acids: CASSLGGGSGRARVTQYF.

The gene calls are TRBV29-1 and TRBJ1-2; D ambiguous. Germline assignment: CDR1 SQVTM and CDR2 ANQGSEA. V was trimmed by 5 bases and J by 8 bases, leaving 18 bases between them. The CDR3 spans 13 residues. CDR3 nucleotides: TGCAGCGTTACCTCAAAGGCGGCCGGCGGCTACACCTTC. Encoded protein: CSVTSKAAGGYTF.

This clone has a count of ten or more. V gene TRBV18 combines with J gene TRBJ2-7, with TRBD1 matching 8 bases. V was pared by 2 bases and J by 10 bases, with 7 bases of the junction left unmatched. The CDR3 covers 13 residues. Germline V gene lookup returns CDR1 KGHSH and CDR2 LQKENI. The CDR3 DNA reads as TGTGCCAGCTCACCATTCGGACAGGGTGGACAGTACGTC. This gives the protein CASSPFGQGGQYV.

The chain is built from TRBV5-1 and TRBJ2-1; D possibly corresponds to TRBD2 (6 bases). This CDR3 comprises 15 residues. CDR1 and CDR2 (germline): SGHRS, YFSETQ. V dropped 0 bases and J dropped 8 bases, with 15 bases sitting between them. The CDR3 DNA is TGCGCCAGCAGCTTGGAGTCAGGCCCGGGGGATGAGCAGTTCTTC. Amino acid sequence: CASSLESGPGDEQFF.

The chain recombines TRBV30 with TRBJ2-2; D is ambiguous. Germline V gene data show CDR1 as GTSNPN and CDR2 as SVGIG (reference sequence). V was clipped by 5 bases and J by 3 bases, with 16 bases between them. CDR3 size: 15 residues. CDR3 sequence reads: CAWSLFGTYTGELFF. The CDR3 region has the DNA TGTGCCTGGTCGCTCTTTGGCACCTACACCGGGGAGCTGTTTTTT.

This chain connects TRBV10-3 to TRBJ1-5; 7 bases agree with TRBD1. The CDR3 covers 14 residues. V lost 6 bases and J lost 3; bases outside the gene matches: 5. Germline CDR1 ENHRY, CDR2 SYGVKD. For the CDR3, the DNA is TGTGCCATCAGACCCGACAGGGACAATCAGCCCCAGCATTTT. This sequence encodes CAIRPDRDNQPQHF.

This clone was detected only once. The J gene is TRBJ1-4, the V gene TRBV27, with 8 bases matching TRBD1. Germline V gene data show CDR1 as MNHEY and CDR2 as SMNVEV (reference sequence). The CDR3 has 15 amino acids. The V segment lost 4 bases and the J segment 7 bases; nucleotides outside the gene matches: 8. The CDR3 is CASSYLRTGSEKLFF. The DNA for the CDR3 is TGTGCCAGCAGTTACCTACGGACAGGGAGTGAAAAACTGTTTTTT.

The chain combines TRBV4-3 with TRBJ1-2, with 7 positions matching TRBD1. The germline gives CDR1 LGHNA, CDR2 YSLEER. J was trimmed by 4 bases and V by 0 bases; bases with no gene match: 5. The CDR3 has 15 residues. CDR3 protein: CASSQDRWDSYGYTF. CDR3 sequence (DNA): TGCGCCAGCAGCCAAGATCGCTGGGACAGCTATGGCTACACCTTC.

V gene TRBV7-8 combines with J gene TRBJ2-4; no clear D gene. Per germline, CDR1 SGHVS and CDR2 FQNEAQ. Trimming removed 6 bases at V and 0 bases at J, with 12 bases between. The CDR3 covers 15 residues. The DNA for the CDR3 is TGTGCCAGCAGTCCCCGTCACGGAGCCAAAAACATTCAGTACTTC. Protein sequence: CASSPRHGAKNIQYF.

J is TRBJ2-1 and V is TRBV4-3; no definite D call. The germline gives CDR1 LGHNA, CDR2 YSLEER. CDR3 length: 13 residues. V was trimmed by 0 bases and J by 7 bases, leaving 7 bases between them. The CDR3 coding sequence is TGCGCCAGCAGCCAAGATACAAGAAATGAGCAGTTCTTC. This gives the protein CASSQDTRNEQFF.

The chain combines TRBV4-2 with TRBJ1-4; no reliable D call. The length of the CDR3 is 19 residues. Germline V lookup: CDR1 LGHNA, CDR2 YNFKEQ. V gave up 1 base and J gave up 3 bases, with 21 bases separating them. In DNA, the CDR3 is TGTGCCAGCAGCCAAGTTCTCATCCATCTCGGGTGGGCTAATGAAAAACTGTTTTTT. Translating gives CASSQVLIHLGWANEKLFF.

This chain connects TRBV2 to TRBJ2-7, with no clear D. Per germline, CDR1 SNHLY and CDR2 FYNNEI. This CDR3 contains 13 residues. V was clipped by 3 bases and J by 2 bases, with 8 bases between them. CDR3 nucleotide sequence: TGTGCCAGCAGTGACAAGACTCCCTACGAGCAGTACGTC. It is translated as CASSDKTPYEQYV.

CDR3 sequence (DNA): TGTGCCAGTAGGACAGCAACTTCCGGGGAGCTGTTTTTT. Its protein product is CASRTATSGELFF. The chain joins TRBV19 to TRBJ2-2, with D possibly TRBD1 on 5 matching bases. Germline V gives CDR1 LNHDA, CDR2 SQIVND (reference sequence). The CDR3 loop spans 13 amino acids. V was shortened by 6 bases and J by 6 bases, with 11 bases between the two germline ends.

This clone was counted only a few times. This chain joins TRBV4-3 and TRBJ2-2; no clear D. The CDR3 has 17 amino acids. Per germline, CDR1 LGHNA and CDR2 YSLEER. Trimming shortened V by 1 base and J by 0 bases, and 12 bases separated the two germline ends. CDR3 residues: CASSQAAQLANTGELFF. The CDR3 nucleotides read TGCGCCAGCAGCCAAGCAGCGCAGCTTGCGAACACCGGGGAGCTGTTTTTT.

This clone was observed a few times. J is TRBJ2-6 and V is TRBV10-3, with TRBD1 matching over 7 bases. V gave up 3 bases and J gave up 0 bases; unmatched junction bases: 8. This CDR3 contains 18 residues. Germline CDR1 and CDR2: ENHRY and SYGVKD. CDR3 amino acids: CAISDGTASPSGANVLTF. CDR3 sequence (DNA): TGTGCCATCAGTGACGGGACAGCCTCTCCCTCTGGGGCCAACGTCCTGACTTTC.